This entry is about one TCR beta chain. What it recognizes is unknown. The data were obtained in a study of shared clonotypes between healthy human individuals. There are 12 residues in the CDR3. Germline V gives CDR1 SGHNT, CDR2 YYREEE (reference sequence). V lost 5 bases, J lost 6 bases, and 4 bases stayed unmatched. Positively selected for CCR7, the CD45RO-negative cells used as naive CD8 cells excluded terminally differentiated effector memory CD45RA+ cells. The data were produced by immunoSEQ multiplex PCR, yet TCRdb's version contains in-frame clones alone and is incomplete. The sample contains millions of clones, about 95% of which appear only once. The study's findings and limits: Clonotype sharing among donors was thought likely to change with sequencing depth.

The V gene is TRBV5-4, the J gene TRBJ1-1, with TRBD1 identical over 7 bases. Sequenced: naive CD8+ T cells sorted from blood. The receptor comes from a man younger than 35 in good health. This CDR3 is CASSLTGSEAFF. Here the CDR3 DNA reads TGTGCCAGCAGTTTGACAGGGTCTGAAGCTTTCTTT.